Below, 10 T cell receptor beta chains from the same sample are listed, as sequenced in a study of breast tumors, draining lymph nodes, adjacent tissues. TCRdb ran MiXCR on the multiplex PCR reads and lists one entry per CDR3 protein. The repertoire includes about 15,000 distinct CDR3 sequences, roughly 50% of them detected once, and about 28% sits in the top ten. Sequencing was carried out using tumor-adjacent breast tissue. The source is a female donor with breast cancer. Some clones in this sample may be carry-over from other donors' samples.

The chain has TRBV20-1 and TRBJ2-7, with D perhaps assigned TRBD1 or TRBD2 (5 bases each). Germline CDR1 DFQATT, CDR2 SNEGSKA (reference sequence). Trimming removed 7 bases at V and 3 bases at J, with 16 bases between. The CDR3 extends over 13 amino acids. The CDR3: CSVRGQGGYEQYF. DNA of the CDR3: TGCAGTGTGAGGGGTCAGGGCGGCTACGAGCAGTACTTC.

This chain links TRBV9 with TRBJ1-2; the D gene is possibly TRBD1 (6 bases). Per the germline V gene, CDR1 is SGDLS and CDR2 is YYNGEE. The CDR3 runs 15 residues. Deletions cut 0 bases from V and 3 bases from J, with 12 bases between. This CDR3 reads CASSVGTVAHYGYTF. In DNA form, the CDR3 reads TGTGCCAGCAGCGTAGGGACAGTCGCTCACTATGGCTACACCTTC. Variable domain in full (rest from reference TRBV9 and TRBJ1-2): DSGVTQTPKHLITATGQRVTLRCSPRSGDLSVYWYQQSLDQGLQFLIQYYNGEERAKGNILERFSAQQFPDLHSELNLSSLELGDSALYFCASSVGTVAHYGYTFGSGTRLTVV.

This clonotype is labeled as medium-sized (0.01 to 0.1%). A junction end diverges from the germline sequence, so it may reflect a read error. V is TRBV12-3 or TRBV12-4 and J is TRBJ1-6; TRBD1 matches at 9 bases. The CDR3 is 15 amino acids. The CDR3 coding sequence is TGTGCCAGCAGGTTAGAACAGGGGGCAAATTCACCCCTCCACTTT. As protein: CASRLEQGANSPLHF.

Only one count was recorded for this clonotype. The chain recombines TRBV13 with TRBJ2-7; D is ambiguous. The CDR3 is 13 residues long. Trimming removed 5 bases from V and 2 bases from J, with 10 bases in between. Germline V CDR1 and CDR2: PRHDT, FYEKMQ (reference sequence). The CDR3: CASSPIHTYEQYF. In nucleotides, the CDR3 is TGTGCCAGCAGCCCCATCCATACCTACGAGCAGTACTTC.

The chain recombines TRBV11-2 with TRBJ2-7, with D perhaps TRBD1 (5 bases). This CDR3 has 15 amino acids. In germline, CDR1 is SGHAT, CDR2 FQNNGV. With 5 bases removed from V and 0 bases from J, the gap between germline ends came to 14 bases. The CDR3 DNA reads TGTGCCAGCAGCAAAGGACATTCATTCTCCTACGAGCAGTACTTC. Its protein is CASSKGHSFSYEQYF.

The chain couples TRBV27 to TRBJ2-3, with D perhaps assigned TRBD1 or TRBD2 (7 bases each). Trimming left V 0 bases short and J 7 bases short, with 14 bases between. CDR1 and CDR2 from the germline V gene are MNHEY and SMNVEV (reference sequence). The CDR3 totals 15 residues. The CDR3, as DNA: TGTGCCAGCAGTTTATCGGCAGGGGGGGATAATACGCAGTATTTT. Its translation: CASSLSAGGDNTQYF.

The J gene is TRBJ2-7, the V gene TRBV5-1, with 12 positions matching TRBD1. V lost 4 bases and J lost 7; bases outside the gene matches: 12. Germline assignment: CDR1 SGHRS and CDR2 YFSETQ. The CDR3 is 16 residues long. CDR3 sequence: CASSPSGGQGAREQYF. The CDR3 region has the DNA TGCGCCAGCAGCCCCAGCGGGGGACAGGGGGCGCGGGAGCAGTACTTC.

This clonotype appeared once. The chain combines TRBV4-1 with TRBJ1-2, with a weak D call TRBD1 (5 bases). CDR3 size: 13 residues. Between the trimmed V and J ends, which lost 5 bases and 7 bases, there was a span of 14 bases. Germline V CDR1 and CDR2: MGHRA, YSYEKL. The CDR3 nucleotides are TGCGCCAGCAGCGACATACAAGGGGCTGGCTACACCTTC. Amino acid sequence: CASSDIQGAGYTF.

This clonotype is judged medium-sized. V gene TRBV20-1 combines with J gene TRBJ2-7; D is possibly TRBD2 (5 bases). CDR3 length: 14 residues. Germline V gene data show CDR1 as DFQATT and CDR2 as SNEGSKA (reference sequence). V shed 0 bases and J shed 5 bases, with 14 bases lying between them. CDR3 bases: TGCAGTGCTAGAGACCGCGAGGGCGTCCACGAGCAGTACTTC. It specifies CSARDREGVHEQYF.

This clonotype was seen repeatedly, ten times or more. The chain joins TRBV13 to TRBJ2-1; D might be TRBD1 (5 bases). Looked up from germline, CDR1 is PRHDT and CDR2 is FYEKMQ (reference sequence). The ends were cut back, 7 bases at V and 5 bases at J, with 12 bases in the middle. This CDR3 contains 13 residues. The CDR3 coding sequence is TGTGCCAGCACCCCCGTGGGGCACAATGAGCAGTTCTTC. This sequence encodes CASTPVGHNEQFF.